A single sample gave rise to the 26 T cell receptor beta chains below, sequenced in a study of CD8 T cells in ankylosing spondylitis. TCRdb re-derived calls from the 5' RACE reads in MiXCR, one entry per CDR3 protein. The data show 300,000 to 350,000 distinct CDR3 sequences, roughly 12% seen once. The sequenced sample consisted of blood, either unsorted or a sorted T cell fraction (not recorded which). Receptors were obtained from a female donor with ankylosing spondylitis or in good health (not recorded which).

The CDR3 coding sequence is TGCAGTGCCTCCGGGACTAGCGGGATCTACGAGCAGTACTTC. It codes for CSASGTSGIYEQYF. This chain joins TRBV20-1 and TRBJ2-7; TRBD2 matches at 13 bases. CDR1 and CDR2 (germline): DFQATT, SNEGSKA (reference sequence). The CDR3 extends over 14 amino acids. The V segment lost 6 bases and the J segment 3 bases; nucleotides outside the gene matches: 5.

The CDR3 loop is CASSLELAGGYEQYF. The CDR3 bases are TGTGCCAGCAGCTTAGAGTTAGCCGGGGGGTACGAGCAGTACTTC. The chain uses TRBV11-2 and TRBJ2-7, with 7 bases that match TRBD2. After removal of 0 bases from V and 4 bases from J, the junction contained 6 bases not matched to a gene. CDR1 is SGHAT and CDR2 is FQNNGV in the germline V gene. The CDR3 totals 15 residues.

In this sample, this clonotype turned up a few times. V usage is TRBV18 and J usage is TRBJ2-2; D is perhaps TRBD1 (6 bases). With 3 bases removed from V and 1 base from J, the gap between germline ends came to 9 bases. This CDR3 has 15 amino acids. CDR1 and CDR2 from the germline V gene are KGHSH and LQKENI. CDR3 nucleotides: TGTGCCAGCTCACCTTCGGGACAGAACACCGGGGAGCTGTTTTTT. Residues: CASSPSGQNTGELFF.

The chain links TRBV5-1 to TRBJ2-2; 10 bases align to TRBD1. The germline V gene has CDR1 SGHRS and CDR2 YFSETQ. The CDR3 has 15 residues. The V and J ends lost 4 bases and 4 bases, in that order; junction bases with no gene match: 4. CDR3 region: CASSVDRGVTGELFF. In nucleotides, the CDR3 is TGCGCCAGCAGCGTGGACAGGGGGGTCACCGGGGAGCTGTTTTTT.

This clonotype was counted ten times or more. The J gene is TRBJ2-1, the V gene TRBV7-2; D is unclear. CDR3 length: 13 residues. V lost 2 bases and J 7 bases, leaving 9 bases between the germline ends. Germline assignment: CDR1 SGHTA and CDR2 FQGNSA. CDR3 bases: TGTGCCAGCAGCTTAATTGTAGTAAATGAGCAGTTCTTC. Translation gives CASSLIVVNEQFF.

This clonotype was counted between two and nine times. The V call is TRBV28, the J call TRBJ2-7; unclear D gene. CDR1 is MDHEN, CDR2 SYDVKM, per germline. Trimming took 6 bases from V and 2 from J, leaving 14 bases between them. This CDR3 is 14 amino acids long. Written as DNA, the CDR3 is TGTGCCAGCAGGTCAGAGGACGGTACCTACGAGCAGTACTTC. Residues: CASRSEDGTYEQYF.

This clonotype was picked up many times. This CDR3 reads CASSSTSGLDTQYF. As DNA, the CDR3 is TGTGCCAGCAGCTCCACTTCAGGGTTGGATACGCAGTATTTT. The chain links TRBV11-2 to TRBJ2-3; D perhaps matches TRBD1 (5 bases). CDR1 SGHAT and CDR2 FQNNGV come from the germline V gene. V shed 4 bases and J shed 6 bases, with 14 bases lying between them. The CDR3 is 14 residues long. The variable domain in full, with the rest retrieved from reference TRBV11-2 and TRBJ2-3, is EAGVAQSPRYKIIEKRQSVAFWCNPISGHATLYWYQQILGQGPKLLIQFQNNGVVDDSQLPKDRFSAERLKGVDSTLKIQPAKLEDSAVYLCASSSTSGLDTQYFGPGTRLTVL.

This clonotype has at least ten counts. The chain links TRBV20-1 to TRBJ1-2; D uncertain. Trimming removed 1 base at V and 3 bases at J, with 9 bases between. CDR1 is DFQATT and CDR2 is SNEGSKA in the germline V gene (reference sequence). This CDR3 comprises 13 residues. For the CDR3, the DNA is TGCAGTGCTAGAGTAGGATGGGACTATGGCTACACCTTC. Amino acid sequence: CSARVGWDYGYTF.

This clonotype was counted at least ten times. The rearrangement uses TRBV20-1 and TRBJ2-2; the D is unclear. V shed 3 bases and J shed 3 bases, with 8 bases lying between them. Looked up from germline, CDR1 is DFQATT and CDR2 is SNEGSKA (reference sequence). The CDR3 contains 13 residues. CDR3 DNA: TGCAGTGCTAGGTCCACCTACACCGGGGAGCTGTTTTTT. Protein product: CSARSTYTGELFF.

The V gene is TRBV14, the J gene TRBJ2-5, with a tentative D call TRBD1 (6 bases). The CDR3 has 16 amino acids. V was clipped by 4 bases and J by 4 bases, with 19 bases between them. CDR1 and CDR2 from the germline V gene are SGHDN and FVKESK. The CDR3 protein is CASSRQIQGFAETQYF. CDR3 DNA sequence: TGTGCCAGCAGCCGACAAATACAGGGTTTCGCAGAGACCCAGTACTTC.

As for this clonotype: With a much larger clone just one base away, this may be a read error. This rearrangement joins TRBV15 to TRBJ2-5; 8 bases line up with TRBD2. The CDR3 is made up of 16 amino acids. The V gene's germline CDR1 is LNHNV and CDR2 YYDKDF (reference sequence). This CDR3 is CATIRALAEHEETQYF. For the CDR3, the DNA is TGTGCCACCATCAGAGCACTAGCGGAACATGAGGAGACCCAGTACTTC.

This clonotype was counted at least ten times. This chain links TRBV24-1 with TRBJ2-3, with a possible D match to TRBD2 (6 bases). The CDR3 is 16 amino acids. V gave up 2 bases and J gave up 2 bases, with 13 bases separating them. CDR1 KGHDR and CDR2 SFDVKD come from the germline V gene. For the CDR3, the DNA is TGTGCCACCAGTGATTCGAGTGGGACTTTCACAGATACGCAGTATTTT. This encodes CATSDSSGTFTDTQYF.

The chain employs TRBV5-1 and TRBJ2-1, with TRBD2 identical over 9 bases. CDR3 length equals 14 residues. The germline V gene encodes CDR1 SGHRS and CDR2 YFSETQ. The trim removed 4 bases at V and 2 bases at J, leaving 1 base unmatched. CDR3 nucleotide sequence: TGCGCCAGCAGCGCGGGGGGGCCCTACAATGAGCAGTTCTTC. It is translated as CASSAGGPYNEQFF.

This clonotype was seen at least ten times. The rearrangement joins TRBV24-1 to TRBJ2-2; 8 bases are shared with TRBD2. Germline-derived CDR1 and CDR2 are KGHDR and SFDVKD. With 4 bases clipped from V and 5 bases from J, the junction kept 11 bases outside the gene matches. This CDR3 is built from 17 residues. The CDR3 here is CATSESGTSKVTGELFF. CDR3 nucleotides: TGTGCCACCAGTGAATCTGGGACTAGTAAGGTTACCGGGGAGCTGTTTTTT.

The sample holds many counts of this clonotype. The chain carries TRBV15 and TRBJ2-3, with D hard to call. Trimming took off 0 bases at V and 5 bases at J, with 15 bases between the two ends. This CDR3 has 16 residues. Germline V CDR1 and CDR2: LNHNV, YYDKDF (reference sequence). The CDR3 DNA follows: TGTGCCACCAGCAGAGATCCCGGCGGCCTTAGAGATACGCAGTATTTT. This translates into CATSRDPGGLRDTQYF.

The chain carries TRBV7-9 and TRBJ1-4; D not certain. This CDR3 is 15 amino acids long. V dropped 5 bases and J dropped 5 bases, with 15 bases sitting between them. Germline V lookup: CDR1 SEHNR, CDR2 FQNEAQ (reference sequence). The CDR3 loop is CASSGRRNLNEKLFF. DNA for the CDR3: TGTGCCAGCAGCGGACGACGGAACCTCAATGAAAAACTGTTTTTT.

This clonotype was recorded at least ten times. The chain has TRBV5-1 and TRBJ2-2; D tentatively fits TRBD1 or TRBD2 (5 bases each). Germline V gene lookup returns CDR1 SGHRS and CDR2 YFSETQ. V dropped 2 bases and J dropped 10 bases, with 18 bases sitting between them. The CDR3 sequence is 15 residues long. The CDR3 loop is CASSFGAGRVVELFF. DNA for the CDR3: TGCGCCAGCAGCTTCGGGGCCGGTCGGGTAGTGGAGCTGTTTTTT.

Many counts were recorded for this clonotype. The gene calls are TRBV7-9 and TRBJ1-2, with 7 bases fitting TRBD1. J was trimmed by 6 bases and V by 2 bases; bases with no gene match: 12. Germline V lookup: CDR1 SEHNR, CDR2 FQNEAQ (reference sequence). CDR3 length: 16 residues. The DNA of the CDR3 is TGTGCCAGCAGCTTAATGCCCGCGGGGACAGTTCATGGCTACACCTTC. Its protein product is CASSLMPAGTVHGYTF.

The chain carries TRBV3-1 and TRBJ2-2; D not certain. From germline, CDR1 is LGHDT and CDR2 YNNKEL (reference sequence). V lost 1 base to trimming and J lost 13 bases, with 13 bases between them. The CDR3 totals 13 residues. CDR3: CASSQAMAAVLFF. The DNA for the CDR3 is TGTGCCAGCAGCCAAGCGATGGCCGCGGTGCTGTTTTTT.

This clonotype was counted many times. The chain recombines TRBV20-1 with TRBJ1-1; D remains ambiguous. Trimming shortened V by 6 bases and J by 1 base, and 12 bases separated the two germline ends. Per the germline V gene, CDR1 is DFQATT and CDR2 is SNEGSKA (reference sequence). The CDR3 consists of 13 residues. CDR3 loop: CSAADGANTEAFF. CDR3 nucleotide sequence: TGCAGTGCCGCGGACGGAGCGAACACTGAAGCTTTCTTT.

This chain uses TRBV29-1 with TRBJ1-5; unclear D gene. V lost 4 bases to trimming and J lost 6 bases, with 13 bases between them. Per germline, CDR1 SQVTM and CDR2 ANQGSEA. The CDR3 extends over 13 amino acids. Here the CDR3 reads CSVAIGSSQPQHF. CDR3 DNA: TGCAGCGTTGCCATAGGGTCCAGTCAGCCCCAGCATTTT.

V is TRBV29-1 and J is TRBJ1-4; D is undetermined. The CDR3 sequence is 12 residues long. V was pared by 4 bases and J by 6 bases, with 9 bases between. Germline V gene sequence: CDR1 SQVTM, CDR2 ANQGSEA. The CDR3 loop is CSVASLHEKLFF. CDR3 in DNA: TGCAGCGTTGCTAGCCTACATGAAAAACTGTTTTTT.

The chain carries TRBV4-1 and TRBJ1-5, with 12 bases identical to TRBD1. CDR1 MGHRA and CDR2 YSYEKL come from the germline V gene. J lost 7 bases, V lost 2 bases, and 3 bases had no gene match. The CDR3 contains 15 residues. This chain's CDR3 is CASSQTGTGGQPQHF. In nucleotides, the CDR3 is TGCGCCAGCAGCCAAACCGGGACAGGGGGCCAGCCCCAGCATTTT.

This clonotype was seen many times. The chain joins TRBV20-1 to TRBJ2-1, with D unclear. The CDR3 is 14 residues long. Trimming stripped 3 bases from V and 1 base from J, with 10 bases between. Per germline, CDR1 DFQATT and CDR2 SNEGSKA (reference sequence). CDR3 residues: CSARDTLSYNEQFF. The DNA of the CDR3 is TGCAGTGCTAGGGATACCCTTTCCTACAATGAGCAGTTCTTC.

This clonotype has a count of ten or more. The chain employs TRBV5-1 and TRBJ2-7; D gene unclear. Trimming cost V 0 bases and J 0 bases, with 4 bases left between them. This CDR3 contains 13 residues. CDR1 and CDR2 from the germline V gene are SGHRS and YFSETQ. The CDR3 DNA sequence: TGCGCCAGCAGCTTGGAGATCTCCTACGAGCAGTACTTC. Amino acids: CASSLEISYEQYF.

This clonotype showed up many times. This rearrangement joins TRBV20-1 to TRBJ1-1; TRBD1 matches 7 bases. J lost 1 base, V lost 6 bases, and 5 bases had no gene match. This CDR3 is 13 amino acids long. From germline, CDR1 is DFQATT and CDR2 SNEGSKA (reference sequence). The CDR3 DNA is TGCAGTGCCCGCCACAGGGGGAACACTGAAGCTTTCTTT. Its protein product is CSARHRGNTEAFF.